This is a list of T cell receptor beta chains from one sample in a study of graft-versus-host responses after intestinal transplantation. Some clones are missing from TCRdb's copy, which holds only in-frame ones; the method was immunoSEQ multiplex PCR. The data hold tens of thousands of clones, with 75% to 95% observed a single time. The material was PBMCs, obtained 650 to 670 days after intestinal transplant. Receptor source: a human patient who received an intestinal transplant, so some T cells may come from the graft donor. The CDR3 runs from the conserved cysteine through the conserved F or W. The D gene is left open where the match is weak. Part of the rows lack a size; the others show once, few, many or a class for expanded clones.

cdr3_aa: CASSAFLYNEQFF; cdr3_nt: TGCGCCAGCAGTGCGTTCCTCTACAATGAGCAGTTCTTC; d_call: -; clone_size: -; j_call: TRBJ2-1; v_call: TRBV10-2
cdr3_aa: CASSIDLGGLSKEKLFF; cdr3_nt: TGTGCCAGTAGTATAGATCTTGGGGGCCTAAGCAAGGAAAAACTGTTTTTT; d_call: -; clone_size: -; j_call: TRBJ1-4; v_call: TRBV19
cdr3_aa: CSVPNVRALYGYTF; cdr3_nt: TGCAGCGTTCCCAACGTCAGGGCTCTCTATGGCTACACCTTC; d_call: -; clone_size: -; j_call: TRBJ1-2; v_call: TRBV29-1
cdr3_aa: CASSPGTVNYGYTF; cdr3_nt: TGTGCCAGCTCACCCGGGACGGTGAACTATGGCTACACCTTC; d_call: -; clone_size: -; j_call: TRBJ1-2; v_call: TRBV18
cdr3_aa: CASSPHMGPSGYEQYF; cdr3_nt: TGTGCCAGCAGCCCCCACATGGGCCCGTCGGGGTACGAGCAGTACTTC; d_call: -; clone_size: -; j_call: TRBJ2-7; v_call: TRBV7-2
cdr3_aa: CASSRGGYTEAFF; cdr3_nt: TGTGCCAGCAGCAGAGGGGGGTACACTGAAGCTTTCTTT; d_call: -; clone_size: -; j_call: TRBJ1-1; v_call: TRBV21-1
cdr3_aa: CASSQGTVNSPLHF; cdr3_nt: TGCGCCAGCAGCCAAGGGACAGTTAATTCACCCCTCCACTTT; d_call: -; clone_size: -; j_call: TRBJ1-6; v_call: TRBV4-1
cdr3_aa: CASGLERNTEAFF; cdr3_nt: TGTGCTAGTGGTTTGGAACGGAACACTGAAGCTTTCTTT; d_call: -; clone_size: -; j_call: TRBJ1-1; v_call: TRBV12-5
cdr3_aa: CASRSQGGTNEQYF; cdr3_nt: TGCGCCAGCAGGAGTCAAGGAGGGACAAACGAGCAGTACTTC; d_call: -; clone_size: few; j_call: TRBJ2-7; v_call: TRBV5-1
cdr3_aa: CASSETPRDSQPQHF; cdr3_nt: TGTGCCAGCAGTGAGACCCCCCGGGATAGCCAGCCCCAGCATTTT; d_call: -; clone_size: -; j_call: TRBJ1-5; v_call: TRBV6-1
cdr3_aa: CASSTHPGQTYEQYF; cdr3_nt: TGTGCCAGCAGCACCCACCCGGGACAGACCTACGAGCAGTACTTC; d_call: TRBD1; clone_size: once; j_call: TRBJ2-7; v_call: TRBV27
cdr3_aa: CASSSVQGSGELFF; cdr3_nt: TGTGCCAGCAGTTCCGTTCAGGGGTCCGGGGAGCTGTTTTTT; d_call: -; clone_size: -; j_call: TRBJ2-2; v_call: TRBV5-6
cdr3_aa: CASGLVVSTRGTEAFF; cdr3_nt: TGTGCTAGTGGTTTGGTAGTTTCAACGAGGGGCACTGAAGCTTTCTTT; d_call: -; clone_size: -; j_call: TRBJ1-1; v_call: TRBV12-5
cdr3_aa: CASTYKRGDTQYF; cdr3_nt: TGTGCCAGCACCTACAAGAGAGGAGATACGCAGTATTTT; d_call: -; clone_size: -; j_call: TRBJ2-3; v_call: TRBV6-5
cdr3_aa: CASSLGGGTQYF; cdr3_nt: TGTGCCAGCAGCTTAGGGGGGGGGACCCAGTACTTC; d_call: TRBD2; clone_size: -; j_call: TRBJ2-5; v_call: TRBV7-2
cdr3_aa: CASRAGGRVNEQFF; cdr3_nt: TGTGCCAGCAGAGCGGGGGGGCGCGTAAATGAGCAGTTCTTC; d_call: TRBD2; clone_size: -; j_call: TRBJ2-1; v_call: TRBV7-9